This entry is about one T cell receptor beta chain. The antigen remains unidentified. These data are taken from a study of blood T cells in healthy people across ages. Whole-study findings and limits: Estimated diversity that came from one million T cells was considered an underestimate. Per million T cells, the diversity of TCR beta decreased roughly linearly as age advanced. Not knowing donor CMV status may have confounded expanded clonotype changes.

For the second PCR, which ran for about 7 to 11 cycles, a sample-barcoded 5' primer and a J-beta primer mix were used. MiXCR, run by TCRdb on the 5' RACE reads, gives a single entry per CDR3 protein. Of about 830,000 distinct CDR3 sequences in the sample, approximately 65% were seen once. J was trimmed by 5 bases and V by 4 bases; bases with no gene match: 13. Per germline, CDR1 SQVTM and CDR2 ANQGSEA. The CDR3 covers 15 residues. The sequenced sample consisted of blood. This TCR came from a man aged 25 to 40 in good health. The V gene is TRBV29-1, the J gene TRBJ1-1; TRBD1 agrees at 7 bases. The CDR3 here is CSVGNPNRGRTEAFF. The CDR3 DNA is TGCAGCGTTGGCAATCCCAACAGGGGACGGACTGAAGCTTTCTTT.